This passage covers 28 T cell receptor beta chains from one sample sequenced in a study of T cell repertoires in cytomegalovirus infection. MiXCR, applied by TCRdb to the reads, yields one record per CDR3 protein. The sample has fewer than 300,000 distinct CDR3 sequences, about a quarter seen once. The sequenced material came from PBMCs. The receptor source for this set is a human donor in good health (CMV status not recorded). Some clones in this sample may be carry-over from other donors' samples.

This clonotype showed up just a few times. The chain links TRBV6-6 to TRBJ2-3; TRBD1 agrees at 7 bases. This CDR3 spans 17 amino acids. The V segment lost 0 bases and the J segment 3 bases; nucleotides outside the gene matches: 9. CDR1 MNHNY and CDR2 SVGAGI come from the germline V gene (reference sequence). The CDR3 is CASSYSRQGASTDTQYF. Here the CDR3 DNA reads TGTGCCAGCAGTTACTCTCGACAGGGCGCCTCAACAGATACGCAGTATTTT.

The J gene is TRBJ1-1, the V gene TRBV28; TRBD1 matches at 8 bases. The CDR3 is 14 amino acids. Germline lookup yields CDR1 MDHEN and CDR2 SYDVKM. With V trimmed by 5 bases and J by 5 bases, 7 bases remained unmatched. CDR3 sequence (DNA): TGTGCCAGCAGTGCAGGGGGCGGGTGGACTGAAGCTTTCTTT. Protein sequence: CASSAGGGWTEAFF.

This clonotype was detected ten times or more. In DNA, the CDR3 is TGTGCCAGCAGCTTCGCCGGGACTAGCGTTGGCAATGAGCAGTTCTTC. This codes for CASSFAGTSVGNEQFF. V is TRBV7-2 and J is TRBJ2-1; 10 bases match TRBD2. Losses at the gene ends were 3 bases for V and 6 bases for J; bases not matched to a gene: 8. The germline V gene has CDR1 SGHTA and CDR2 FQGNSA. The CDR3 is 16 amino acids.

The CDR3 loop is CSALTSGGDTQYF. The DNA of the CDR3 is TGCAGTGCTCTGACTAGCGGGGGAGATACGCAGTATTTT. This rearrangement joins TRBV20-1 to TRBJ2-3; 12 nucleotides agree with TRBD2. CDR3 size: 13 residues. CDR1 DFQATT and CDR2 SNEGSKA come from the germline V gene (reference sequence). After removal of 5 bases from V and 5 bases from J, the junction contained 2 bases not matched to a gene.

A few counts support this clonotype. This rearrangement joins TRBV20-1 to TRBJ2-7; no reliable D call. V was pared by 0 bases and J by 0 bases, with 12 bases between. The V gene's germline CDR1 is DFQATT and CDR2 SNEGSKA (reference sequence). The CDR3 covers 15 residues. In DNA, the CDR3 is TGCAGTGCTAGAGATCCTCTTTTGAGCTCCTACGAGCAGTACTTC. The encoded protein is CSARDPLLSSYEQYF.

V and J are TRBV6-2 or TRBV6-3 and TRBJ2-7; D is perhaps TRBD1 or TRBD2 (5 bases each). The CDR3 totals 16 residues. V shed 5 bases and J shed 0 bases, with 17 bases lying between them. Per germline, CDR1 MNHEY and CDR2 SVGEGT. The CDR3, as DNA: TGTGCCAGCAGTCTCGAAACAGAGGGGACCTCCTACGAGCAGTACTTC. Translation: CASSLETEGTSYEQYF.

This rearrangement joins TRBV19 to TRBJ2-2; D gene uncertain. The CDR3 has 18 amino acids. V was pared by 1 base and J by 4 bases, with 19 bases between. CDR1 and CDR2 from the germline V gene are LNHDA and SQIVND (reference sequence). The CDR3 here is CASSIGLLAALGTGELFF. The CDR3 DNA sequence: TGTGCCAGTAGTATAGGTTTACTGGCGGCCCTGGGCACCGGGGAGCTGTTTTTT.

The chain recombines TRBV28 with TRBJ2-2; 7 bases line up with TRBD1. The ends lost 1 base at V and 1 base at J; junction bases unmatched: 3. The CDR3 has 16 residues. Germline CDR1 reads MDHEN; CDR2 reads SYDVKM. The CDR3 sequence is CASSLYGTVNTGELFF. For the CDR3, the DNA is TGTGCCAGCAGTTTATACGGGACAGTGAACACCGGGGAGCTGTTTTTT.

This clonotype was counted only a few times. The rearrangement uses TRBV7-2 and TRBJ2-3; 7 positions agree with TRBD2. V lost 3 bases, J lost 0 bases, and 3 bases stayed unmatched. The CDR3 loop spans 15 amino acids. The germline V gene has CDR1 SGHTA and CDR2 FQGNSA. The CDR3 DNA is TGTGCCAGCAGCTTCCAGCGGGGTAGCACAGATACGCAGTATTTT. It yields the protein CASSFQRGSTDTQYF.

This clonotype was seen ten or more times. The CDR3 reads CASSPGPLTQYF. CDR3 nucleotides: TGTGCCAGCAGTCCGGGGCCGTTGACCCAGTACTTC. The gene calls are TRBV25-1 and TRBJ2-5; D may match TRBD1 or TRBD2 (5 bases each). CDR3 length: 12 amino acids. CDR1 MGHDK and CDR2 SYGVNS come from the germline V gene. Trimming removed 5 bases at V and 7 bases at J, with 11 bases between. The full variable domain, rest sourced from reference TRBV25-1 and TRBJ2-5, is EADIYQTPRYLVIGTGKKITLECSQTMGHDKMYWYQQDPGMELHLIHYSYGVNSTEKGDLSSESTVSRIRTEHFPLTLESARPSHTSQYLCASSPGPLTQYFGPGTRLLVL.

This clonotype came up many times. This chain connects TRBV4-1 to TRBJ1-1, with D possibly being TRBD1 (5 bases). This CDR3 spans 15 amino acids. The V gene's germline CDR1 is MGHRA and CDR2 YSYEKL. Trimming took off 4 bases at V and 6 bases at J, with 18 bases between the two ends. The CDR3 region is CASSRAETATPEAFF. The CDR3 nucleotides read TGCGCCAGCAGCCGCGCCGAGACAGCCACCCCTGAAGCTTTCTTT.

This clonotype was observed once. The chain carries TRBV5-1 and TRBJ2-7; D ambiguous. Germline values: CDR1 SGHRS, CDR2 YFSETQ. The CDR3 has 15 amino acids. V lost 4 bases and J 0 bases, leaving 14 bases between the germline ends. CDR3 region: CASSPGNLISYEQYF. In DNA form, the CDR3 reads TGCGCCAGCAGCCCCGGTAACCTCATCTCCTACGAGCAGTACTTC.

This clonotype was detected only a few times. The CDR3 DNA reads TGTGCCAGCAGGTCCCCGCAGGGGAACACTGAAGCTTTCTTT. Its protein is CASRSPQGNTEAFF. The chain links TRBV6-2 or TRBV6-3 to TRBJ1-1, with D perhaps matching TRBD1 (5 bases). V gave up 6 bases and J gave up 1 base, with 12 bases separating them. Germline lookup yields CDR1 MNHEY and CDR2 SVGEGT. The CDR3 consists of 14 residues.

The chain employs TRBV20-1 and TRBJ2-7; weak D call: TRBD1 (6 bases). CDR3 length: 11 amino acids. V lost 5 bases and J 7 bases, leaving 12 bases between the germline ends. Germline-derived CDR1 and CDR2 are DFQATT and SNEGSKA (reference sequence). In DNA, the CDR3 is TGCAGTGCTCGACAGGTGGGAGAGCAGTACTTC. Amino acid sequence: CSARQVGEQYF.

This clonotype came up many times. The chain links TRBV7-2 to TRBJ1-1; TRBD1 aligns across 8 bases. V shed 1 base and J 4 bases; nucleotides not matched to a gene: 5. This CDR3 comprises 15 residues. Germline CDR1 reads SGHTA; CDR2 reads FQGNSA. In DNA form, the CDR3 reads TGTGCCAGCAGCTTAGTAGGACAGGGTGGCACTGAAGCTTTCTTT. This translates into CASSLVGQGGTEAFF.

In its sample, this clonotype was seen many times. The chain is built from TRBV7-2 and TRBJ1-2, with D perhaps matching TRBD1 (6 bases). V was trimmed by 5 bases and J by 2 bases, leaving 15 bases between them. Germline CDR1 reads SGHTA; CDR2 reads FQGNSA. The CDR3 sequence is 15 residues long. DNA for the CDR3: TGTGCCAGCAGCACGAGGGCGGACAGAAACTATGGCTACACCTTC. Amino acid sequence: CASSTRADRNYGYTF.

The chain joins TRBV20-1 to TRBJ1-6; no clear D gene. V was pared by 1 base and J by 11 bases, with 6 bases between. Germline assignment: CDR1 DFQATT and CDR2 SNEGSKA (reference sequence). The CDR3 consists of 11 residues. This chain's CDR3 is CSARGGTPLHF. The CDR3 DNA sequence: TGCAGTGCTAGAGGGGGAACACCCCTCCACTTT.

The rearrangement joins TRBV5-5 to TRBJ1-2; D is perhaps TRBD1 (5 bases). Germline CDR1 is SGHKS and CDR2 is YYEKEE (reference sequence). Trimming pared 5 bases from V and 6 bases from J, leaving 14 bases between. The CDR3 contains 13 residues. For the CDR3, the DNA is TGTGCCAGCAGTGTCGTCCCGGGGGATGGCTACACCTTC. This encodes CASSVVPGDGYTF.

This sequence joins TRBV6-6 and TRBJ2-1, with 7 bases matching TRBD2. The germline CDR1 and CDR2 sequences are MNHNY and SVGAGI (reference sequence). The CDR3 sequence is 18 residues long. The J segment lost 0 bases and the V segment lost 5 bases, leaving 13 bases of the junction unmatched. The CDR3 here is CASSHTEGAGSSYNEQFF. CDR3 coding DNA: TGTGCCAGCAGTCATACGGAGGGAGCGGGGAGCTCCTACAATGAGCAGTTCTTC.

The count of this clonotype is one. V usage is TRBV19 and J usage is TRBJ1-1; D ambiguous. CDR3 size: 14 residues. From germline, CDR1 is LNHDA and CDR2 SQIVND (reference sequence). Trimming pared 2 bases from V and 3 bases from J, leaving 10 bases between. CDR3 nucleotide sequence: TGTGCCAGTAGTATAAACCGGAGGGACACTGAAGCTTTCTTT. This sequence encodes CASSINRRDTEAFF.

The J gene is TRBJ1-1, the V gene TRBV27; D is uncertain. The CDR3 has 15 amino acids. Trimming cost V 1 base and J 1 base, with 10 bases left between them. The germline gives CDR1 MNHEY, CDR2 SMNVEV (reference sequence). The CDR3 loop is CASSLYGAANTEAFF. The CDR3 DNA reads TGTGCCAGCAGTTTATATGGCGCGGCGAACACTGAAGCTTTCTTT.

Only a few counts were recorded for this clonotype. The chain links TRBV19 to TRBJ2-3; tentative D call: TRBD1 (5 bases). Germline loops: CDR1 LNHDA, CDR2 SQIVND (reference sequence). V gave up 9 bases and J gave up 0 bases, with 10 bases separating them. The CDR3 is 13 amino acids. The CDR3 DNA reads as TGTGCCAGCTCCCAGGGTAGCACAGATACGCAGTATTTT. The encoded protein is CASSQGSTDTQYF.

The CDR3 is CSAEGGAYSDEQFF. As DNA, the CDR3 is TGCAGCGCAGAGGGTGGGGCTTATAGCGATGAGCAGTTCTTC. The chain joins TRBV20-1 to TRBJ2-1; the D call may be TRBD1 or TRBD2 (5 bases each). This CDR3 contains 14 residues. Germline V CDR1 and CDR2: DFQATT, SNEGSKA (reference sequence).

This clonotype was detected only a few times. V is TRBV7-6 and J is TRBJ2-1; 9 positions match TRBD2. The CDR3 length is 13 residues. Trimming removed 4 bases from V and 9 bases from J; junction bases left unmatched: 4. The V gene's germline CDR1 is SGHVS and CDR2 FNYEAQ. The chain's CDR3 is CASSSLAGVEQFF. DNA of the CDR3: TGTGCCAGCAGCTCCTTAGCGGGAGTTGAGCAGTTCTTC. Drawing the rest from reference TRBV7-6 and TRBJ2-1, the complete variable domain is GAGVSQSPRYKVTKRGQDVALRCDPISGHVSLYWYRQALGQGPEFLTYFNYEAQQDKSGLPNDRFSAERPEGSISTLTIQRTEQRDSAMYRCASSSLAGVEQFFGPGTRLTVL.

Only a few counts were recorded for this clonotype. The V gene is TRBV14, the J gene TRBJ1-6, with D perhaps matching TRBD1 (5 bases). Trimming removed 2 bases at V and 7 bases at J, with 12 bases between. The CDR3 length is 15 residues. The germline V gene has CDR1 SGHDN and CDR2 FVKESK. CDR3 nucleotide sequence: TGTGCCAGCAGCCAACCCACGGGGCAAAATTCACCCCTCCACTTT. This translates into CASSQPTGQNSPLHF. The full variable domain, its missing parts supplied by reference TRBV14 and TRBJ1-6, is EAGVTQFPSHSVIEKGQTVTLRCDPISGHDNLYWYRRVMGKEIKFLLHFVKESKQDESGMPNNRFLAERTGGTYSTLKVQPAELEDSGVYFCASSQPTGQNSPLHFGNGTRLTVT.

This clonotype appeared a few times. The chain links TRBV7-2 to TRBJ1-1; D is unclear. The CDR3 covers 16 residues. Germline values: CDR1 SGHTA, CDR2 FQGNSA. The V gene lost 3 bases and the J gene lost 7 bases, with 21 bases spanning the gap. CDR3 coding DNA: TGTGCCAGCAGCTTCTCCCGGACGGGAGACATATTTGAAGCTTTCTTT. The encoded protein is CASSFSRTGDIFEAFF.

The chain has TRBV24-1 and TRBJ2-2; 7 bases map to TRBD1. The junction had 1 base not matched to a gene; V was cut back by 1 base and J by 3 bases. Germline values: CDR1 KGHDR, CDR2 SFDVKD. CDR3 size: 15 residues. CDR3 in DNA: TGTGCCACCAGTGATTTTGACAGGGACACCGGGGAGCTGTTTTTT. This codes for CATSDFDRDTGELFF.

This clonotype was detected only a few times. The chain has TRBV29-1 and TRBJ2-3, with a tentative D call TRBD1 (6 bases). The V end was cut by 4 bases, the J end by 5 bases, with 13 bases between. Germline CDR1 SQVTM, CDR2 ANQGSEA. The CDR3 loop spans 13 amino acids. The CDR3 reads CSVVRQGKDTQYF. The CDR3 nucleotides are TGCAGCGTTGTCCGGCAGGGGAAAGATACGCAGTATTTT.